The clone carrying this T cell receptor (beta chain) was observed a handful of times. Its antigen is unknown. The germline V and J ends were trimmed by 5 bases and 5 bases, with 22 bases remaining between them. The CDR3 is 17 amino acids. CDR1 is SGHTA and CDR2 is FQGNSA in the germline V gene. Quantitative 5'-RACE with molecular barcodes produced the TCR beta libraries. TCRdb itself ran the 5' RACE reads through MiXCR, one entry per CDR3 protein. The sample has approximately 300,000 distinct CDR3 sequences, approximately 8.2% seen once; the top ten hold approximately 15%. The data belong to a study of CD8 T cells in ankylosing spondylitis. Study results and caveats: What seemed typical of ankylosing spondylitis blood was a TCR beta motif built from 7 or 8 highly homologous variants. There was reportedly significant enrichment of clones that were disease-linked in matched ankylosing spondylitis synovial fluid. Disease-associated clones were CD8+ and fairly uncommon in peripheral blood.

The clonotype originates from a male donor with ankylosing spondylitis. Specimen: blood, either unsorted or a sorted T cell fraction (not recorded which). The gene calls are TRBV7-2 and TRBJ2-1; a possible D gene is TRBD2 (6 bases). CDR3: CASSTRLDVPTNNEQFF. CDR3 nucleotides: TGTGCCAGCAGCACCCGACTAGACGTCCCCACCAACAATGAGCAGTTCTTC.